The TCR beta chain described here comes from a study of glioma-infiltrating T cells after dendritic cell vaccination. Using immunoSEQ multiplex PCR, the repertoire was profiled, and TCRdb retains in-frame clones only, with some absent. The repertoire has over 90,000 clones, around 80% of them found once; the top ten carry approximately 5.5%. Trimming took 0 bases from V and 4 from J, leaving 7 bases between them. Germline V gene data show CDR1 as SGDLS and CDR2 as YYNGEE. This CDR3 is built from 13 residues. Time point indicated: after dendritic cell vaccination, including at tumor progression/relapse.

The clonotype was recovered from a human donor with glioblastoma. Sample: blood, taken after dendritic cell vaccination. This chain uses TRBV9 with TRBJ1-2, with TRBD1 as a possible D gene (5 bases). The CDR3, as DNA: TGTGCCAGCAGCGTAGAAGGGGTCTATGGCTACACCTTC. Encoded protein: CASSVEGVYGYTF.